The 10 T cell receptor beta chains presented below share a single source sample, sequenced in a study of T-cell reconstitution after alpha-beta-depleted transplantation in children. Using unique molecular identifiers, the investigators prepared the TCRbeta library. TCRdb reanalysed the PCR reads using MiXCR and keeps one entry per CDR3 protein. The repertoire holds around 380,000 distinct CDR3 sequences, with 9.5% to 13% as singletons. Here the sequenced sample was PBMCs from the stem cell graft donor, taken from the stem cell graft. These receptors were collected from a human donor who donated a stem cell graft to a child with acute myeloid leukemia.

The chain combines TRBV18 with TRBJ2-3, with 9 bases matching TRBD2. The CDR3 extends over 16 amino acids. Per the germline V gene, CDR1 is KGHSH and CDR2 is LQKENI. Trimming at V came to 2 bases and at J to 4 bases, leaving 7 bases not matched to a gene. CDR3 protein: CASSPRLAGFADTQYF. CDR3 nucleotides: TGTGCCAGCTCACCAAGGCTAGCGGGGTTTGCAGATACGCAGTATTTT.

The chain has TRBV20-1 and TRBJ2-3, with 10 bases lining up with TRBD2. With 4 bases clipped from V and 1 base from J, the junction kept 5 bases outside the gene matches. The CDR3 has 15 residues. Germline CDR1 and CDR2: DFQATT and SNEGSKA (reference sequence). The CDR3 loop is CSATWTSGRTDTQYF. CDR3 coding DNA: TGCAGTGCTACGTGGACTAGCGGACGCACAGATACGCAGTATTTT.

This clonotype came up a few times. This chain connects TRBV20-1 to TRBJ2-2; 7 nucleotides agree with TRBD1. CDR1 is DFQATT and CDR2 is SNEGSKA in the germline V gene (reference sequence). This CDR3 contains 14 residues. V shed 5 bases and J 3 bases; nucleotides not matched to a gene: 6. For the CDR3, the DNA is TGCAGTGCTCAGGGGGTACCAGACACCGGGGAGCTGTTTTTT. It yields the protein CSAQGVPDTGELFF.

The table lists this clonotype with a few counts. The chain employs TRBV20-1 and TRBJ2-5; 8 bases agree with TRBD2. The germline V gene has CDR1 DFQATT and CDR2 SNEGSKA (reference sequence). There are 13 residues in the CDR3. V shed 2 bases, J shed 5 bases, and the junction held 4 bases outside the gene matches. The CDR3 DNA reads TGCAGTGCTAGATGGGCTAGCGGGGAGACCCAGTACTTC. Translation gives CSARWASGETQYF.

DNA of the CDR3: TGTGCCAGCAGTGATCAGAGAGAAAGGGAGACCCAGTACTTC. It yields the protein CASSDQRERETQYF. This chain uses TRBV25-1 with TRBJ2-5, with no clear D. Trimming took 3 bases from V and 5 from J, leaving 13 bases between them. The germline V gene has CDR1 MGHDK and CDR2 SYGVNS. The CDR3 covers 14 residues.

This clonotype has at least ten counts. The genes are TRBV5-1 and TRBJ2-2; TRBD1 aligns across 7 bases. The CDR3 has 17 residues. Germline CDR1 and CDR2: SGHRS and YFSETQ. Trimming cost V 4 bases and J 1 base; bases outside gene matches: 10. The CDR3: CASSPGQLPENTGELFF. The DNA of the CDR3 is TGCGCCAGCAGCCCGGGACAGCTCCCCGAGAACACCGGGGAGCTGTTTTTT.

This sequence joins TRBV7-3 and TRBJ2-1, with D perhaps matching TRBD1 or TRBD2 (6 bases each). V was shortened by 1 base and J by 3 bases, with 22 bases between the two germline ends. The CDR3 length is 19 residues. Per the germline V gene, CDR1 is SGHTA and CDR2 is FQGTGA. The DNA of the CDR3 is TGTGCCAGCAGCTTAAATCGGGACACCCGACTAGAAGACTACAATGAGCAGTTCTTC. It is translated as CASSLNRDTRLEDYNEQFF.

The sample holds a few counts of this clonotype. The chain joins TRBV5-1 to TRBJ2-4, with 9 bases fitting TRBD1. This CDR3 region has 13 residues. V shed 4 bases and J 9 bases; nucleotides not matched to a gene: 5. Germline CDR1 SGHRS, CDR2 YFSETQ. CDR3 amino acids: CASSRTGEGIQYF. CDR3 sequence (DNA): TGCGCCAGCAGCCGGACAGGGGAAGGCATTCAGTACTTC.

The chain employs TRBV18 and TRBJ2-5; D remains unclear. Germline CDR1 KGHSH, CDR2 LQKENI. This CDR3 is 15 amino acids long. The V end lost 0 bases, the J end lost 3 bases, and 11 bases lay between the germline ends. The CDR3, as DNA: TGTGCCAGCTCACCACCTTTCCGCCAGAAAGAGACCCAGTACTTC. It specifies CASSPPFRQKETQYF. The full variable domain, its missing parts supplied by reference TRBV18 and TRBJ2-5, is NAGVMQNPRHLVRRRGQEARLRCSPMKGHSHVYWYRQLPEEGLKFMVYLQKENIIDESGMPKERFSAEFPKEGPSILRIQQVVRGDSAAYFCASSPPFRQKETQYFGPGTRLLVL.

J is TRBJ2-7 and V is TRBV21-1; the listed D gene, TRBD2, was not tested against the DNA. TRBV21-1 is marked as a pseudogene. The CDR3 has 16 amino acids. In DNA form, the CDR3 reads TGTGCCAGCAGCAAAAAGGGGGGACTAGCGGATTACGAGCAGTACTTC. Translation: CASSKKGGLADYEQYF.